The TCR beta chain described here comes from a study of CD8 T cells in ankylosing spondylitis. TCRdb ran MiXCR on the 5' RACE reads and lists one entry per CDR3 protein. There are approximately 350,000 distinct CDR3 sequences in the sample; 20% to 25% occur only once, and 10% to 15% lies in the top ten. With V trimmed by 6 bases and J by 1 base, 4 bases remained unmatched. This CDR3 contains 14 residues. Turning to this clonotype: Its target is not known.

Broader study findings: Prior literature has documented some motif variants in synovial fluid and blood from reactive arthritis.

Sequencing was done on a sample of blood, either unsorted or a sorted T cell fraction (not recorded which). The chain employs TRBV12-3 or TRBV12-4 and TRBJ2-5, with 8 positions matching TRBD1. The TCR sequence derives from a male donor with ankylosing spondylitis or in good health (not recorded which). The CDR3 region has the DNA TGTGCCAGCAGAGCAGGGGGCGGCCAAGAGACCCAGTACTTC. It translates to CASRAGGGQETQYF.